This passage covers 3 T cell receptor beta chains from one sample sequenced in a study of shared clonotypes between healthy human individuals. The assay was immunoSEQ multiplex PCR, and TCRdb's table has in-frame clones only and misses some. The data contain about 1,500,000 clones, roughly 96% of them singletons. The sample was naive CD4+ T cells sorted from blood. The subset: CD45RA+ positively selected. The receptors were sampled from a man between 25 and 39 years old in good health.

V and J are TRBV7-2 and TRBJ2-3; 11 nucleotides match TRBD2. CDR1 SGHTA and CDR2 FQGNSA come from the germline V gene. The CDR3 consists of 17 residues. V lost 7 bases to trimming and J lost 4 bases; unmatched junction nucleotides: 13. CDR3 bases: TGTGCCAGCAACCCCCTAGCGGGAGGACTTAGCGCAGATACGCAGTATTTT. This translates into CASNPLAGGLSADTQYF.

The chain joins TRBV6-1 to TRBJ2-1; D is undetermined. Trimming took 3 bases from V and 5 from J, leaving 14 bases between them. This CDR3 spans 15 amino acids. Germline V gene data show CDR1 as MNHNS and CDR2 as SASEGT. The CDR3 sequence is CASSEGTAIHNEQFF. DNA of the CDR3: TGTGCCAGCAGTGAGGGCACAGCCATACACAATGAGCAGTTCTTC.

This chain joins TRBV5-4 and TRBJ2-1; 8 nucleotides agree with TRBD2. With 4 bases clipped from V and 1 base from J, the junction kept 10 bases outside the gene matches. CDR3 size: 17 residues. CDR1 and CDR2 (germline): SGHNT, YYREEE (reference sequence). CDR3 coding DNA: TGTGCCAGCAGCAGGGGGGCTAGCGGGCAATCCTACAATGAGCAGTTCTTC. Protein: CASSRGASGQSYNEQFF.